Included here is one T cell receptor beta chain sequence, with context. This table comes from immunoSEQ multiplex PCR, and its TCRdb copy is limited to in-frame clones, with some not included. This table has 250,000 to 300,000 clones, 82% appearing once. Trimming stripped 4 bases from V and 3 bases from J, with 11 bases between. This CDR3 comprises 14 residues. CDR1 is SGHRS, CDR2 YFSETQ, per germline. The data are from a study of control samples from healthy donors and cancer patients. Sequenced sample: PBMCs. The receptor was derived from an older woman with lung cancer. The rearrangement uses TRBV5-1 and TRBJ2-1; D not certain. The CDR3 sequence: CASSLQASYNEQFF. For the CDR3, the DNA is TGCGCCAGCAGCCTCCAGGCCAGCTACAATGAGCAGTTCTTC.